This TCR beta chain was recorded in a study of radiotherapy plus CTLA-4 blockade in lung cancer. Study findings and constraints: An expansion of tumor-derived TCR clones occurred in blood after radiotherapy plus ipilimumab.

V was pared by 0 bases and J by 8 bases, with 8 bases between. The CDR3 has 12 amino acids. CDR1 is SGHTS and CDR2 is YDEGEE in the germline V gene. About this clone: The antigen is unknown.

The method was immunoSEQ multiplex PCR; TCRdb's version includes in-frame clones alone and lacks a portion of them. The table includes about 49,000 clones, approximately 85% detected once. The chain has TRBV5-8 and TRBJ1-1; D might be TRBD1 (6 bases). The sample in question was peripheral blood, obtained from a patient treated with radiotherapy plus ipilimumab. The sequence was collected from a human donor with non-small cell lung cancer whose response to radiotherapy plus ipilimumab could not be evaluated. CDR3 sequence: CASSLVQGEAFF. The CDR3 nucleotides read TGTGCCAGCAGCTTGGTTCAGGGGGAAGCTTTCTTT.